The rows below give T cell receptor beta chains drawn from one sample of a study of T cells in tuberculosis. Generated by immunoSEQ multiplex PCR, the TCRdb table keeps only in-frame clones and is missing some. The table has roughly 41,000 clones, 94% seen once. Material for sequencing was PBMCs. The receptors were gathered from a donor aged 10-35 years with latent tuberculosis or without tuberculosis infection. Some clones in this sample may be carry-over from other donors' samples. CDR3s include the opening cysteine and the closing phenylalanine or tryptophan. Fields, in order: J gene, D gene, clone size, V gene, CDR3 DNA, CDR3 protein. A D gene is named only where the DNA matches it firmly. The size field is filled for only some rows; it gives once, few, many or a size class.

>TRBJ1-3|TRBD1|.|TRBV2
TGTGCCAGCAGCACAGGGGAAGGTGGAAACACCATATATTTT
CASSTGEGGNTIYF
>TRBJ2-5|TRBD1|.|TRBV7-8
TGTGCCAGCAGCTCCAACAGGGGGCCGGAGACCCAGTACTTC
CASSSNRGPETQYF
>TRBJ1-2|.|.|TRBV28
TGTGCCAGCAGTTTAGACAATTATGGCTACACCTTC
CASSLDNYGYTF
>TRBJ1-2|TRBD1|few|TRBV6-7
TGTGCCAGCAGTTATCGACAGGGGTGGGGTGGCTACACCTTC
CASSYRQGWGGYTF
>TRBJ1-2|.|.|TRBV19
TGTGCCAGTAGTATTGACAGGACTTATGGCTACACCTTC
CASSIDRTYGYTF
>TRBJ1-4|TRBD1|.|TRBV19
TGTGCCAGTAAGGGACAGAAAGATGCAACTAATGAAAAACTGTTTTTT
CASKGQKDATNEKLFF
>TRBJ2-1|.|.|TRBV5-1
TGCGCCAGCAGCAACAGACCCAGTAGGGAGCAGTTCTTC
CASSNRPSREQFF
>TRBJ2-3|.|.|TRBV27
TGTGCCAGCAGTTTGACACAGGGTTGGAGCACAGATACGCAGTATTTT
CASSLTQGWSTDTQYF
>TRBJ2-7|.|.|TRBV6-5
TGTGCCAGCAGGGACACCTCCTCCTACGAGCAGTACTTC
CASRDTSSYEQYF
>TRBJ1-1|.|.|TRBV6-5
TGTGCCAGCAGTTACCTCGAGGGGGCTGAAGCTTTCTTT
CASSYLEGAEAFF
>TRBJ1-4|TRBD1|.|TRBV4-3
TGCGCCAGCAGCCGGCGGCCGGGACAGGGGTTTGAGTGGAAACTGTTTTTT
CASSRRPGQGFEWKLFF
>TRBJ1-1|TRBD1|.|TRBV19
TGTGCCGCGAGGACAGGGGGCACTGAAGCTTTCTTT
CAARTGGTEAFF
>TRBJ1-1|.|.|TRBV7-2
TGTGCCAGCAGCTTAGATAGGGGTGAGGCTTTCTTT
CASSLDRGEAFF
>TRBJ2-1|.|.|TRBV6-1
TGTGCCAGGCGAGGCCGTTCCCGGAGAGAGCAGTTCTTC
CARRGRSRREQFF
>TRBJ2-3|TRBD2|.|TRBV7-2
TGTGCCAGCAGCTTGCCTAGCGGGGGGGGATATACGCAGTATTTT
CASSLPSGGGYTQYF
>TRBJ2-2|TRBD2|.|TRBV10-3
TGTGCCATCAGTGAGATCAGTATGGCGTCGGCGGGGGGGTCCGGGGAGCTGTTTTTT
CAISEISMASAGGSGELFF
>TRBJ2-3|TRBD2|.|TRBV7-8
TGTGCCAGCAGCTTAGCGAGGGGGAGCGGGGGGGTCCCAGATACGCAGTATTTT
CASSLARGSGGVPDTQYF
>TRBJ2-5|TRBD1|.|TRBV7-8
TGTGCCAGCAGCTTAGAGGGACAGGGGGCGCGAGAGACCCAGTACTTC
CASSLEGQGARETQYF
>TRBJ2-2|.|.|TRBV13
TGTGCCAGCAGCCTCCTAGCCACGAACACCGGGGAGCTGTTTTTT
CASSLLATNTGELFF
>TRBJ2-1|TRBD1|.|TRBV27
TGTGCCAGCAGCGACCGGGACAGGGACTACAATGAGCAGTTCTTC
CASSDRDRDYNEQFF
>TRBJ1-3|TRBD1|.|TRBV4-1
TGCGCCAGCAGCCAAGTGACAGGGGGTGGAAACACCATATATTTT
CASSQVTGGGNTIYF
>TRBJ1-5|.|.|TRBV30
TGTGCCTGGAGTGTACTGGAGGAGGGGCAGCCCCAGCATTTT
CAWSVLEEGQPQHF
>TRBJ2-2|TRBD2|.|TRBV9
TGTGCCAGCAGCTCCCCGGCGGGGGGGCCGAACACCGGGGAGCTGTTTTTT
CASSSPAGGPNTGELFF
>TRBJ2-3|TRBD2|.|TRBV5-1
TGCGCCAGCAGCTTGAGAGTAGCGGGGGAAGATACGCAGTATTTT
CASSLRVAGEDTQYF
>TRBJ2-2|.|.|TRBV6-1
TGTGCCAGCAGCTTCGGGGGAGGGCTGTTTTTT
CASSFGGGLFF
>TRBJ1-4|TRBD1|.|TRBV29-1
TGCAGCGTTAGACAGGGGACTAATGAAAAACTGTTTTTT
CSVRQGTNEKLFF